These 26 T cell receptor beta chains came from one sample sequenced in a study of blood T cell repertoires in COVID-19. The protocol was immunoSEQ multiplex PCR, while the TCRdb copy is restricted to in-frame clones and leaves out a portion. The data hold over 100,000 clones, with about 89% observed a single time. Sequenced input: peripheral blood. These receptors came from a woman between 65 and 79 years old with COVID-19, enrolled during active disease.

The chain joins TRBV3-1 (or the pseudogene TRBV3-2) to TRBJ2-7; 8 bases align to TRBD2. The V segment lost 0 bases and the J segment 7 bases; nucleotides outside the gene matches: 5. This CDR3 is built from 14 residues. CDR1 LGHDT and CDR2 YNNKEL come from the germline V gene (reference sequence). The CDR3: CASSQEGGGKEQYF. The DNA of the CDR3 is TGTGCCAGCAGCCAAGAAGGCGGGGGGAAAGAGCAGTACTTC.

This chain links TRBV5-4 with TRBJ1-3; possibly TRBD1 for D (6 bases). This CDR3 contains 13 residues. V dropped 2 bases and J dropped 9 bases, with 12 bases sitting between them. Per germline, CDR1 SGHNT and CDR2 YYREEE (reference sequence). This chain's CDR3 is CASSFDRSATIYF. The CDR3 DNA reads TGTGCCAGCAGCTTCGACAGGTCGGCCACCATATATTTT.

The chain is built from TRBV28 and TRBJ1-5, with D unresolved. The CDR3 spans 14 residues. CDR1 and CDR2 from the germline V gene are MDHEN and SYDVKM. Trimming took 6 bases from V and 7 from J, leaving 16 bases between them. The CDR3 loop reads CASSPPVRFQPQHF. CDR3 bases: TGTGCCAGCAGCCCCCCCGTGAGGTTCCAGCCCCAGCATTTT. The whole variable domain, filled in from reference TRBV28 and TRBJ1-5, reads DVKVTQSSRYLVKRTGEKVFLECVQDMDHENMFWYRQDPGLGLRLIYFSYDVKMKEKGDIPEGYSVSREKKERFSLILESASTNQTSMYLCASSPPVRFQPQHFGDGTRLSIL.

V and J are TRBV7-3 and TRBJ1-6; 10 bases map to TRBD1. CDR3 length equals 16 residues. J was trimmed by 9 bases and V by 3 bases; bases with no gene match: 8. The germline V gene encodes CDR1 SGHTA and CDR2 FQGTGA. As DNA, the CDR3 is TGTGCCAGCAGCTTCCTCGGTGGACAGGGGGGTTCACCCCTCCACTTT. This translates into CASSFLGGQGGSPLHF.

The chain links TRBV28 to TRBJ2-7, with TRBD1 matching over 9 bases. The V segment lost 4 bases and the J segment 3 bases; nucleotides outside the gene matches: 7. CDR3 length: 15 amino acids. Germline V gives CDR1 MDHEN, CDR2 SYDVKM. The CDR3 protein is CASSSNRDRVYEQYF. CDR3 sequence (DNA): TGTGCCAGCAGTTCAAACCGGGACAGGGTCTACGAGCAGTACTTC.

V is TRBV3-1 (or the pseudogene TRBV3-2) and J is TRBJ2-3; the D gene is possibly TRBD1 (5 bases). The V gene's germline CDR1 is LGHDT and CDR2 YNNKEL (reference sequence). The CDR3 runs 16 residues. Trimming took 2 bases from V and 2 from J, leaving 14 bases between them. The CDR3 DNA is TGTGCCAGCAGCCAATGGCTAAGTGGGGCCACAGATACGCAGTATTTT. Its translation: CASSQWLSGATDTQYF.

This clone was observed a few times. The chain uses TRBV28 and TRBJ1-6; TRBD1 agrees at 7 bases. Germline CDR1 and CDR2: MDHEN and SYDVKM. V lost 8 bases, J lost 10 bases, and 14 bases stayed unmatched. The CDR3 runs to 15 residues. The CDR3 sequence is CASRPRTGRFSPLHF. The CDR3 DNA reads as TGTGCCAGCCGGCCCCGGACAGGACGTTTCTCACCCCTCCACTTT.

V gene TRBV7-2 combines with J gene TRBJ1-5, with D maybe TRBD1 (5 bases). Germline CDR1 and CDR2: SGHTA and FQGNSA. Trimming took 3 bases from V and 7 from J, leaving 13 bases between them. The CDR3 is 14 residues long. The chain's CDR3 is CASSFPTAGQPQHF. In DNA form, the CDR3 reads TGTGCCAGCAGCTTTCCGACAGCCGGCCAGCCCCAGCATTTT.

The chain links TRBV29-1 to TRBJ2-3; D gene uncertain. CDR3 size: 12 residues. CDR1 is SQVTM, CDR2 ANQGSEA, per germline. The V end was cut by 1 base, the J end by 4 bases, with 6 bases between. The CDR3 nucleotides read TGCAGCGTTGAAGCGGTGGCAGATACGCAGTATTTT. As protein: CSVEAVADTQYF.

V usage is TRBV6-5 and J usage is TRBJ1-2; weak D call: TRBD1 (5 bases). CDR1 MNHEY and CDR2 SVGAGI come from the germline V gene. Trimming left V 6 bases short and J 4 bases short, with 9 bases between. This CDR3 comprises 12 residues. DNA for the CDR3: TGTGCCAGCAGCTCGGGGGTCTATGGCTACACCTTC. As protein: CASSSGVYGYTF.

The genes are TRBV7-9 and TRBJ1-2, with 10 nucleotides matching TRBD1. The CDR3 has 14 amino acids. Per the germline V gene, CDR1 is SEHNR and CDR2 is FQNEAQ (reference sequence). V dropped 6 bases and J dropped 6; count of bases not matched to a gene: 7. The CDR3 loop is CASSRQGAVDGYTF. The CDR3 DNA is TGTGCCAGCAGTCGACAGGGGGCTGTCGATGGCTACACCTTC.

This clone was recorded many times. V gene TRBV10-1 combines with J gene TRBJ1-5, with 9 bases identical to TRBD1. CDR1 and CDR2 from the germline V gene are WNHNN and SYGVQD (reference sequence). The CDR3 is made up of 13 amino acids. V lost 3 bases, J lost 15 bases, and 9 bases stayed unmatched. The CDR3 region has the DNA TGCGCCAGCAGTGAAGGAGGGGACAGGGCCTTGCATTTT. Translation gives CASSEGGDRALHF.

The rearrangement links TRBV7-6 to TRBJ2-2; 8 bases match TRBD1. V shed 1 base and J 3 bases; nucleotides not matched to a gene: 1. Germline V gene lookup returns CDR1 SGHVS and CDR2 FNYEAQ. This CDR3 has 15 amino acids. The DNA for the CDR3 is TGTGCCAGCAGCTTAGTCAGGGGGCACACCGGGGAGCTGTTTTTT. This encodes CASSLVRGHTGELFF.

The rearrangement links TRBV6-5 to TRBJ2-1; 9 positions match TRBD1. V was pared by 5 bases and J by 5 bases, with 1 base of the junction left unmatched. The CDR3 covers 13 residues. The germline gives CDR1 MNHEY, CDR2 SVGAGI. The DNA of the CDR3 is TGTGCCAGCAGTCGGGACAGGGACAATGAGCAGTTCTTC. Protein: CASSRDRDNEQFF.

The chain joins TRBV24-1 to TRBJ2-3; 12 bases line up with TRBD2. Germline values: CDR1 KGHDR, CDR2 SFDVKD. V trimming: 0 bases; J trimming: 1 base; junction bases outside the gene matches: 4. This CDR3 contains 18 residues. The CDR3 here is CATSDLASGGAGTDTQYF. CDR3 nucleotides: TGTGCCACCAGTGATTTGGCTAGCGGGGGGGCCGGCACAGATACGCAGTATTTT.

The rearrangement uses TRBV5-6 and TRBJ1-1, with 9 nucleotides matching TRBD1. The CDR3 is made up of 18 amino acids. Germline V CDR1 and CDR2: SGHDT, YYEEEE. J lost 5 bases, V lost 5 bases, and 19 bases had no gene match. The CDR3 loop is CASSYRPGTGIDRTEAFF. CDR3 nucleotide sequence: TGTGCCAGCAGTTACCGTCCCGGGACAGGGATCGACAGAACTGAAGCTTTCTTT.

Only one count was recorded for this clone. V usage is TRBV9 and J usage is TRBJ2-6; D gene unclear. V lost 4 bases, J lost 1 base, and 12 bases lay in between. The CDR3 has 16 residues. Germline V gene sequence: CDR1 SGDLS, CDR2 YYNGEE. As DNA, the CDR3 is TGTGCCAGCAGCCCCACAGACCCGTCTGGGGCCAACGTCCTGACTTTC. Its protein is CASSPTDPSGANVLTF.

This clone was counted once. The chain recombines TRBV5-1 with TRBJ2-5; 7 bases line up with TRBD2. CDR1 SGHRS and CDR2 YFSETQ come from the germline V gene. The CDR3 spans 15 residues. J lost 3 bases, V lost 4 bases, and 9 bases had no gene match. CDR3 loop: CASSGGRASKETQYF. In nucleotides, the CDR3 is TGCGCCAGCAGCGGGGGGAGGGCCTCTAAAGAGACCCAGTACTTC.

This chain connects TRBV28 to TRBJ1-1, with TRBD1 as a possible D gene (5 bases). The ends were cut back, 6 bases at V and 7 bases at J, with 15 bases in the middle. The germline gives CDR1 MDHEN, CDR2 SYDVKM. The CDR3 is 13 residues long. CDR3 sequence (DNA): TGTGCCAGCAGGACGACAGCTTCCGATGAAGCTTTCTTT. Its translation: CASRTTASDEAFF.

Worth noting for this clone: The identical CDR3 is also encoded by other nucleotide sequences in the sample. The rearrangement uses TRBV11-2 and TRBJ1-1; 9 nucleotides match TRBD1. CDR3 length: 14 amino acids. Trimming removed 5 bases from V and 1 base from J; junction bases left unmatched: 2. Germline V gives CDR1 SGHAT, CDR2 FQNNGV. This CDR3 is CASSADRGNTEAFF. The CDR3, as DNA: TGTGCCAGCAGCGCGGACAGGGGGAACACTGAAGCTTTCTTT.

In this sample, this clone turned up once. This chain connects TRBV5-1 to TRBJ2-1; D is undetermined. The CDR3 consists of 13 residues. Trimming took off 1 base at V and 4 bases at J, with 6 bases between the two ends. Germline assignment: CDR1 SGHRS and CDR2 YFSETQ. CDR3 protein: CASSLSQYNEQFF. The CDR3 DNA follows: TGCGCCAGCAGCTTGTCGCAGTACAATGAGCAGTTCTTC.

V is TRBV11-2 and J is TRBJ2-5; D may be TRBD1 (6 bases). Trimming cost V 0 bases and J 5 bases, with 7 bases left between them. The CDR3 is 13 residues long. CDR1 is SGHAT, CDR2 FQNNGV, per germline. The CDR3 nucleotides are TGTGCCAGCAGCTTAGAAAGGGGGGAGACCCAGTACTTC. Amino acids: CASSLERGETQYF.

This chain links TRBV18 with TRBJ1-5, with 10 bases matching TRBD1. Germline V gene lookup returns CDR1 KGHSH and CDR2 LQKENI. J lost 4 bases, V lost 3 bases, and 3 bases had no gene match. The CDR3 extends over 15 amino acids. CDR3 DNA: TGTGCCAGCTCACCGGGACAGGGGACTAATCAGCCCCAGCATTTT. Residues: CASSPGQGTNQPQHF.

The sample holds a few counts of this clone. The V and J genes are TRBV7-2 and TRBJ1-2, with TRBD1 as a possible D gene (5 bases). Trimming cost V 3 bases and J 1 base, with 18 bases left between them. Germline assignment: CDR1 SGHTA and CDR2 FQGNSA. The CDR3 spans 17 residues. The CDR3 loop reads CASSFGHTGPFNYGYTF. The CDR3 DNA follows: TGTGCCAGCAGCTTCGGACACACCGGACCTTTTAACTATGGCTACACCTTC.

J is TRBJ1-5 and V is TRBV29-1; no clear D. Germline CDR1 is SQVTM and CDR2 is ANQGSEA. The CDR3 totals 12 residues. Trimming shortened V by 7 bases and J by 0 bases, and 7 bases separated the two germline ends. CDR3 amino acids: CSAGYSNQPQHF. The CDR3, as DNA: TGCAGCGCCGGGTATAGCAATCAGCCCCAGCATTTT.

The V call is TRBV3-1 (or the pseudogene TRBV3-2), the J call TRBJ2-6; D perhaps matches TRBD1 (6 bases). Trimming shortened V by 3 bases and J by 2 bases, and 11 bases separated the two germline ends. The CDR3 has 16 amino acids. Germline V lookup: CDR1 LGHDT, CDR2 YNNKEL (reference sequence). CDR3 nucleotide sequence: TGTGCCAGCAGCCAGCCGAGACAGGCTGGGGCCAACGTCCTGACTTTC. Translation: CASSQPRQAGANVLTF.